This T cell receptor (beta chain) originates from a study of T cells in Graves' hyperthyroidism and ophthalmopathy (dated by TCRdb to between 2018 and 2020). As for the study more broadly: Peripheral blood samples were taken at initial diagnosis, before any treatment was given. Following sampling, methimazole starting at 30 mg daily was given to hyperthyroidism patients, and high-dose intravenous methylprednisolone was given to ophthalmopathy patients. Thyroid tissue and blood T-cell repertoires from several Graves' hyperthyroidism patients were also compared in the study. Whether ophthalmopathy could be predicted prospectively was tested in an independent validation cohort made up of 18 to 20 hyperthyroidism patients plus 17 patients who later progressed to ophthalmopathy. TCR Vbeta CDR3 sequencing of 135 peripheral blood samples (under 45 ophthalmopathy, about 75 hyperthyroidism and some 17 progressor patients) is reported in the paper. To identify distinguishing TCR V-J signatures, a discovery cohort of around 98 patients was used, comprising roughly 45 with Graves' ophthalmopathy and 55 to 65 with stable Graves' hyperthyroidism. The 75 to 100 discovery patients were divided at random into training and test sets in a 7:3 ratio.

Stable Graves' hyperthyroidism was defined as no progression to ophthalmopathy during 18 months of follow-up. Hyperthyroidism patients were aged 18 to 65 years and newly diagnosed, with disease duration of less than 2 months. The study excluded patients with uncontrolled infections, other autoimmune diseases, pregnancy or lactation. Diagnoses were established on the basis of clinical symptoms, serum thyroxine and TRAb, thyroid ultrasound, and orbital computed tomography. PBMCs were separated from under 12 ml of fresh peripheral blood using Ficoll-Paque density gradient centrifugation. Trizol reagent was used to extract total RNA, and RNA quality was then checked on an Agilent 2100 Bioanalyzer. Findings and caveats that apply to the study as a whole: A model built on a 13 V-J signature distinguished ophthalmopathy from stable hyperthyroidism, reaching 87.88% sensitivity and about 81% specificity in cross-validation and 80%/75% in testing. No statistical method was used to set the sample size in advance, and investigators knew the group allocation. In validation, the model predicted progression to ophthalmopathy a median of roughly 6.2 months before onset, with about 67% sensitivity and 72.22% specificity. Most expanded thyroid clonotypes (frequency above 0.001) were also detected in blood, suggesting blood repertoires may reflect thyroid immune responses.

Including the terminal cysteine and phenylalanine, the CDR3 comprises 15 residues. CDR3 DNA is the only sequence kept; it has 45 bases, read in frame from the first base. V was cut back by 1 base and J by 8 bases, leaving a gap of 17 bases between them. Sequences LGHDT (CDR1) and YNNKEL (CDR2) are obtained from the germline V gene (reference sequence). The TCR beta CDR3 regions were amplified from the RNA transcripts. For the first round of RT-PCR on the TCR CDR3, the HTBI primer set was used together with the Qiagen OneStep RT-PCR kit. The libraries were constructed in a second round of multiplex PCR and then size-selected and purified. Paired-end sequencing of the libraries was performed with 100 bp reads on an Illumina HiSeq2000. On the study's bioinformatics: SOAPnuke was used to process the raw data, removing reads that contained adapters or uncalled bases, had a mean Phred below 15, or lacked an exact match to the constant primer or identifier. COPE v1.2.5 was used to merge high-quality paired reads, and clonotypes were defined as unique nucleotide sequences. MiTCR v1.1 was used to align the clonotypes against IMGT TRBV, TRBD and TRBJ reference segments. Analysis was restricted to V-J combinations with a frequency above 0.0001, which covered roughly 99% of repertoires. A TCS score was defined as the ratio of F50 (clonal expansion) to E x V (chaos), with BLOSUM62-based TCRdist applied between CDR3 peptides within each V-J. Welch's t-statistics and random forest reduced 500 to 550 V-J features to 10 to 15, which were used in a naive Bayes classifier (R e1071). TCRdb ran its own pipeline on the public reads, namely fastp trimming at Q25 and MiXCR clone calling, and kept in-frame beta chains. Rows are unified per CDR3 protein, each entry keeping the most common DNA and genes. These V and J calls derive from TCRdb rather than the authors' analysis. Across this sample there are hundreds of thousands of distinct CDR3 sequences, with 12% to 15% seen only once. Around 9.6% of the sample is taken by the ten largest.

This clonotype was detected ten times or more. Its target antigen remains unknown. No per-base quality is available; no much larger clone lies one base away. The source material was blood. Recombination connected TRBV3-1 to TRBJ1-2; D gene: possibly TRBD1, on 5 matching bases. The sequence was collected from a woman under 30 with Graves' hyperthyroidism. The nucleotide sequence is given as TGTGCCAGCAGCCAAGTCCCTCGGGGGGGAGGCGGCTACACCTTC. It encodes CASSQVPRGGGGYTF.